What follows describes a single T cell receptor (beta chain). This entry belongs to a study of CD8 T cells in ankylosing spondylitis. TCRdb re-derived calls from the 5' RACE reads in MiXCR, one entry per CDR3 protein. The table lists around 320,000 distinct CDR3 sequences, less than 25% of them singletons. Germline assignment: CDR1 LNHNV and CDR2 YYDKDF (reference sequence). The CDR3 length is 15 residues. The V end lost 1 base, the J end lost 6 bases, and 13 bases lay between the germline ends. The receptor comes from a female donor with ankylosing spondylitis or in good health (not recorded which). The material sequenced was blood, either unsorted or a sorted T cell fraction (not recorded which). The V call is TRBV15, the J call TRBJ2-1, with a tentative D call TRBD1 (6 bases). The CDR3 bases are TGTGCCACCAGCAGAGTCCTAAACAGGGCCAATGAGCAGTTCTTC. Translating gives CATSRVLNRANEQFF.